This TCR beta chain came from a study of prognosis after radiotherapy for stage I lung cancer. Study-wide context: Tumor type comprised squamous cell carcinoma in more than 5 patients and adenocarcinoma in eleven to twelve. Concurrent therapy was not administered with stereotactic body radiotherapy to any patient. The biologically effective dose of the SBRT radiotherapy was at least 100 Gy, given over 3 to 5 fractions.

Sample collection consisted of roughly 5.9 milliliters of peripheral blood drawn at each of two time points. The authors amplified TCR beta CDR3 from genomic DNA using two-round multiplex PCR. The use of primers specific to each TRBV and TRBJ gene characterized first-round PCR. Each CDR3 protein gets one entry after TCRdb re-called the multiplex PCR reads with MiXCR. Here the sample spans fewer than 20,000 distinct CDR3 sequences, around 40% being singletons. The CDR3 is 14 residues long. Trimming pared 6 bases from V and 2 bases from J, leaving 11 bases between. Germline CDR1 SGHRS, CDR2 YFSETQ. The chain is built from TRBV5-1 and TRBJ2-2; D may be TRBD2 (5 bases). This sequence originates from a donor aged 50 or older with non-small cell lung cancer. The sequenced sample was PBMCs, obtained before or after stereotactic body radiation therapy (not recorded which). The CDR3 DNA reads as TGCGCCAGCATCTTAGGAGGTAACACCGGGGAGCTGTTTTTT. Its translation: CASILGGNTGELFF.